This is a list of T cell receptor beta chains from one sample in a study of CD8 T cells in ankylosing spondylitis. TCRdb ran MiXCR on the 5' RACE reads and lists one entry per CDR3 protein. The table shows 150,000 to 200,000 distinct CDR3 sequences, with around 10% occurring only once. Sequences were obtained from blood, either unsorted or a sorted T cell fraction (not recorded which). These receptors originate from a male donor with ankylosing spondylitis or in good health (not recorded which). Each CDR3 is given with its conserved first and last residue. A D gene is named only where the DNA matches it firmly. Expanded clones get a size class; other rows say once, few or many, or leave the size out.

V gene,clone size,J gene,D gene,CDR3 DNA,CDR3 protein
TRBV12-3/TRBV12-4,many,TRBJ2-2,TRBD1,TGTGCCAGCAGTTCCCGGGACAGGGGGCGCGGCGGGGAGCTGTTTTTT,CASSSRDRGRGGELFF
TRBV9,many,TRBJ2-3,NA,TGTGCCAGCAGCGTACACCCAGATACGCAGTATTTT,CASSVHPDTQYF
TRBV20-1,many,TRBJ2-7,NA,TGCAGTGCTAGAGATCAGGCTCAGGGACTCTCCTACGAGCAGTACTTC,CSARDQAQGLSYEQYF
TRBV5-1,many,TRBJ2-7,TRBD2,TGCGCCAGCAGCTCCTCCACCAGCGGGACCTACGAGCAGTACTTC,CASSSSTSGTYEQYF
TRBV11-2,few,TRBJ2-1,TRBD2,TGTGCCAGCAGCTTAGGCCTAGCGGAAACCAGAAATGAGCAGTTCTTC,CASSLGLAETRNEQFF
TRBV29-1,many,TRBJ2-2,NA,TGCAGCGTAGTCATGAAGGGGGTCCCCGGGGAGCTGTTTTTT,CSVVMKGVPGELFF
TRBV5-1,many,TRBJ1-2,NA,TGCGCCAGTCTCTCAGGCACAGGAGGCTACACCTTC,CASLSGTGGYTF
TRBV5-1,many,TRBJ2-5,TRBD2,TGCGCCAGCAGCCAGCTCGATGATAGCGGGGAAGAGACCCAGTACTTC,CASSQLDDSGEETQYF
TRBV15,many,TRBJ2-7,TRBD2,TGTGCCACCAGCAGAGATCGCTCGGGAGGGCCGACTTCCTACGAGCAGTACTTC,CATSRDRSGGPTSYEQYF
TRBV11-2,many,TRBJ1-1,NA,TGTGCCAGCAGCTATCAAGGAGACACTGAAGCTTTCTTT,CASSYQGDTEAFF
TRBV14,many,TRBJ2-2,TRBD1,TGTGCCAGCAGTCATCAAGGGGGCCCCATGGGGGAGCTGTTTTTT,CASSHQGGPMGELFF
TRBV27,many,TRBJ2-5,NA,TGTGCCAGCAGTTTATCGCAGTCCCCCGAAGAGACCCAGTACTTC,CASSLSQSPEETQYF
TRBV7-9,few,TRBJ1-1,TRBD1,TGTGCCAGCATCCCGTCCAAAGGGACAGGGTTCACTGAAGCTTTCTTT,CASIPSKGTGFTEAFF
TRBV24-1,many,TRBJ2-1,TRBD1,TGTGCCACCAGAGAAGGACAGGGTTCCTCCTACAATGAGCAGTTCTTC,CATREGQGSSYNEQFF
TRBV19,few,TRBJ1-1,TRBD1,TGTGCCAGTAGCCGTGGTAAGGGGGCCAACACTGAAGCTTTCTTT,CASSRGKGANTEAFF
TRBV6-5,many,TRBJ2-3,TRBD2,TGTGCCCCGGGGGGGCCCGCAGATACGCAGTATTTT,CAPGGPADTQYF
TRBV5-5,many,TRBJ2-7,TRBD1,TGTGCCAGCAGCTTGATCCGGGACAGGACATACGAGCAGTACTTC,CASSLIRDRTYEQYF
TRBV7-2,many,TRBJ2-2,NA,TGTGCCAGCAGCCCGAATGTTAGGAACACCGGGGAGCTGTTTTTT,CASSPNVRNTGELFF
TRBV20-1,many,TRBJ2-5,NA,TGCAGTGCTAAGCTCCAGGGCTTAGAGACCCAGTACTTC,CSAKLQGLETQYF
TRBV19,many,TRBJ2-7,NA,TGTGCCAGTAGGGGGGGGCACGAGCAGTACTTC,CASRGGHEQYF
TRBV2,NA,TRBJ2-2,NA,TGTGCCAGCAGGGGGCGGGGGCGCAGGACCGGGGAGCTGTTTTTT,CASRGRGRRTGELFF
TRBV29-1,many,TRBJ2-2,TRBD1,TGCAGCGTTGGCGAGGGGACAGACACCGGGGAGCTGTTTTTT,CSVGEGTDTGELFF
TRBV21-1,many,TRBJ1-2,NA,TGTGCCAGCAGCAAAGAAACAGCTGAAATCCTTAACCTAGAACCTGGCTGGGGCTACACCTTC,CASSKETAEILNLEPGWGYTF
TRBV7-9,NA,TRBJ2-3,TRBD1,TGTGCCAGCAGCTACGGTCAGGGGGACACAGATACGCAGTATTTT,CASSYGQGDTDTQYF
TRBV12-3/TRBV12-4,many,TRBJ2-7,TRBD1,TGTGCCAGCAGACCTCGGACAGGGAAGGTGGGCGAGCAGTACTTC,CASRPRTGKVGEQYF
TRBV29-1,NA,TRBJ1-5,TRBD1,TGCAGCGTTGGGACAGGGGGGAATCAGCCCCAGCATTTT,CSVGTGGNQPQHF